The 9 T cell receptor beta chains listed next were all sequenced from one sample in a study of Ad26.COV2.S vaccination and SARS-CoV-2 variants. Only in-frame clones appear in the TCRdb table, and some are missing; sequencing was by immunoSEQ multiplex PCR. The table lists fewer than 50,000 clones, 65% to 90% of them singletons, with roughly half in the top ten. The sample here was peripheral blood, taken after recovery from COVID-19. These receptors all come from a human donor who had recovered from COVID-19.

The chain carries TRBV7-3 and TRBJ1-1, with 7 nucleotides matching TRBD1. V dropped 6 bases and J dropped 0; count of bases not matched to a gene: 4. Germline V lookup: CDR1 SGHTA, CDR2 FQGTGA. The length of the CDR3 is 14 residues. The CDR3 DNA is TGTGCCAGCAGACGGGACAGCTTGAACACTGAAGCTTTCTTT. Translated: CASRRDSLNTEAFF. Together with reference TRBV7-3 and TRBJ1-1, the CDR3 gives the full variable domain: GAGVSQTPSNKVTEKGKYVELRCDPISGHTALYWYRQSLGQGPEFLIYFQGTGAADDSGLPNDRFFAVRPEGSVSTLKIQRTERGDSAVYLCASRRDSLNTEAFFGQGTRLTVV.

The V and J genes are TRBV27 and TRBJ2-1; perhaps TRBD2 as D (5 bases). V lost 2 bases, J lost 4 bases, and 15 bases lay in between. CDR1 is MNHEY and CDR2 is SMNVEV in the germline V gene (reference sequence). This CDR3 is 16 amino acids long. The DNA of the CDR3 is TGTGCCAGCAGTTTACGAGATAAGGGAGAGTACAATGAGCAGTTCTTC. Translating it yields CASSLRDKGEYNEQFF.

This CDR3 is CASSVGGETQYF. The CDR3 DNA reads as TGTGCCAGCAGCGTAGGAGGGGAGACCCAGTACTTC. The chain is built from TRBV9 and TRBJ2-5; D is possibly TRBD2 (5 bases). The V and J ends lost 0 bases and 5 bases respectively, with 5 bases between them. The germline V gene encodes CDR1 SGDLS and CDR2 YYNGEE. The CDR3 contains 12 residues.

This rearrangement joins TRBV5-1 to TRBJ2-7, with no clear D. The V end was cut by 3 bases, the J end by 8 bases, with 9 bases between. The CDR3 is made up of 11 amino acids. Germline V gene sequence: CDR1 SGHRS, CDR2 YFSETQ. Here the CDR3 DNA reads TGCGCCAGCAGCTCAGATAGGCAGCAGTACTTC. Translated, it gives CASSSDRQQYF.

This rearrangement joins TRBV19 to TRBJ1-6, with D unresolved. V was shortened by 4 bases and J by 6 bases, with 7 bases between the two germline ends. CDR1 is LNHDA, CDR2 SQIVND, per germline (reference sequence). The CDR3 is made up of 13 amino acids. CDR3 sequence reads: CASSRRGNSPLHF. The CDR3 DNA is TGTGCCAGTAGTAGGCGGGGTAATTCACCCCTCCACTTT.

This clone has only one observation. It is unclear where the CDR3 begins or ends on the DNA, so no DNA is shown, and the CDR3 is as TCRdb lists it. V gene TRBV4-2 combines with J gene TRBJ2-1; the table names TRBD2, a call not compared with the DNA. Germline values: CDR1 LGHNA, CDR2 YNFKEQ. The CDR3 is 23 amino acids long, termini counted. The chain's CDR3 is CASSQGLRPAMSSSSVPGNEQFF.

Written as DNA, the CDR3 is TGTGCCAGCAGCTTAGCGAGTATGTCTGGGGAGCTGTTTTTT. Its translation: CASSLASMSGELFF. The V gene is TRBV7-8, the J gene TRBJ2-2, with no clear D. V was shortened by 0 bases and J by 8 bases, with 10 bases between the two germline ends. The V gene's germline CDR1 is SGHVS and CDR2 FQNEAQ. The CDR3 totals 14 residues.

The gene calls are TRBV29-1 and TRBJ2-3; 7 bases match TRBD1. The V gene's germline CDR1 is SQVTM and CDR2 ANQGSEA. V lost 3 bases, J lost 0 bases, and 9 bases stayed unmatched. The CDR3 sequence is 16 residues long. The CDR3 loop reads CSVDRGTFSSTDTQYF. For the CDR3, the DNA is TGCAGCGTTGACAGGGGGACCTTTTCTAGCACAGATACGCAGTATTTT.

This chain uses TRBV30 with TRBJ1-2, with D uncertain. This CDR3 contains 12 residues. V was cut by 4 bases and J by 4 bases, with 10 bases left in between. Germline V gives CDR1 GTSNPN, CDR2 SVGIG (reference sequence). CDR3 residues: CAWTLDTYGYTF. CDR3 nucleotide sequence: TGTGCCTGGACACTTGACACCTATGGCTACACCTTC.